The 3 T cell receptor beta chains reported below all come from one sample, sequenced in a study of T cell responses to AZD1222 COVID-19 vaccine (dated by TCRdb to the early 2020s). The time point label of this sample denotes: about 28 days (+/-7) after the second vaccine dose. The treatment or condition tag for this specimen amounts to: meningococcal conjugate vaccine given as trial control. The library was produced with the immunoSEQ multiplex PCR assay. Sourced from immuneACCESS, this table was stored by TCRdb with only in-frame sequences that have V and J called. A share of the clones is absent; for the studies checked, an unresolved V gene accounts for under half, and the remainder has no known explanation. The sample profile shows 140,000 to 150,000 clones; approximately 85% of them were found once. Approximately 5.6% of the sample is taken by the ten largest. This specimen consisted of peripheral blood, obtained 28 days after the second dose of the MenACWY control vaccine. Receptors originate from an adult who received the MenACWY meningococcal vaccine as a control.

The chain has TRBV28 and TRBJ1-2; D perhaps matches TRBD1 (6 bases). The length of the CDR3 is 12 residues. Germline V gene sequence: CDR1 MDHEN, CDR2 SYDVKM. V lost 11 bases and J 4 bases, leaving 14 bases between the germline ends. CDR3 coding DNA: TGTGCCCTAGGGGGGAACGGCTATGGCTACACCTTC. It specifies CALGGNGYGYTF.

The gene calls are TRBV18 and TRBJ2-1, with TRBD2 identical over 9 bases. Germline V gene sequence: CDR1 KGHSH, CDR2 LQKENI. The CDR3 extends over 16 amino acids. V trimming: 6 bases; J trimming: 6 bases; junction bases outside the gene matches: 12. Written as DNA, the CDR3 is TGTGCCAGCTCGCCTCTGGGACTAGCTGAGCCCAATGAGCAGTTCTTC. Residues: CASSPLGLAEPNEQFF. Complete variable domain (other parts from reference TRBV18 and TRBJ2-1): NAGVMQNPRHLVRRRGQEARLRCSPMKGHSHVYWYRQLPEEGLKFMVYLQKENIIDESGMPKERFSAEFPKEGPSILRIQQVVRGDSAAYFCASSPLGLAEPNEQFFGPGTRLTVL.

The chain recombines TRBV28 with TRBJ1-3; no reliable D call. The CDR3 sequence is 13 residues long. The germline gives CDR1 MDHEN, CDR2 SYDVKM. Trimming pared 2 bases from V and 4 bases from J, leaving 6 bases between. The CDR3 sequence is CASSLGGGNTIYF. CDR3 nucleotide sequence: TGTGCCAGCAGTTTAGGAGGGGGAAACACCATATATTTT.